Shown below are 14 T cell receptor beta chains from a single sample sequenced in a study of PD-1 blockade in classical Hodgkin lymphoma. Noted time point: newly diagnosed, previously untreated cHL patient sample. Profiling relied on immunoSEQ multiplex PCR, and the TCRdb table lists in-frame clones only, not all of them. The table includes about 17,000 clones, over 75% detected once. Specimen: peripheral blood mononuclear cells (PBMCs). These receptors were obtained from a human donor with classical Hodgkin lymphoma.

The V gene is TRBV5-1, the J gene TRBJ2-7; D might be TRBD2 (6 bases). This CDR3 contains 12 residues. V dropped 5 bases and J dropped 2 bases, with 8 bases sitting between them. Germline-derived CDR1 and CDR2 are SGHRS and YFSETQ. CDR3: CASRRRAYEQYF. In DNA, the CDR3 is TGCGCCAGCAGGAGGAGGGCCTACGAGCAGTACTTC.

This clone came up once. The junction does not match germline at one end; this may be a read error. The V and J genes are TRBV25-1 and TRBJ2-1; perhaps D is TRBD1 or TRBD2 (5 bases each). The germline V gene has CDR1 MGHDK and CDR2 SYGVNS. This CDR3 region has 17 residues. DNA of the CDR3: TGTGCCAGCAGTGAGGCCACCTTTGGGGGAGCGTACACTGAGCAGTTCTTC. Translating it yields CASSEATFGGAYTEQFF.

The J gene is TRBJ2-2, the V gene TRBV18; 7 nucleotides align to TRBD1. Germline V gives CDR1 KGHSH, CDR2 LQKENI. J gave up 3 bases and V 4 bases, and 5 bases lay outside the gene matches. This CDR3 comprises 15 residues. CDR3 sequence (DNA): TGTGCCAGCTCACAGGGGGCGCTGGACACCGGGGAGCTGTTTTTT. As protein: CASSQGALDTGELFF.

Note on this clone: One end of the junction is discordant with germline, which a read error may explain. The CDR3 sequence is CVSSDSRRNTEAFF. The CDR3 region has the DNA TGTGTCAGCAGTGACTCCAGAAGGAACACTGAAGCTTTCTTT. The chain has TRBV6-1 and TRBJ1-1; D is unresolved. This CDR3 is 14 amino acids long. Per germline, CDR1 MNHNS and CDR2 SASEGT.

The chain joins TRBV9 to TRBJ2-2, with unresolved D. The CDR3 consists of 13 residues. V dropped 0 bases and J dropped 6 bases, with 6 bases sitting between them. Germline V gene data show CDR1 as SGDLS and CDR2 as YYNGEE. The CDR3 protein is CASSVGFSGELFF. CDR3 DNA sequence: TGTGCCAGCAGCGTAGGATTTTCCGGGGAGCTGTTTTTT.

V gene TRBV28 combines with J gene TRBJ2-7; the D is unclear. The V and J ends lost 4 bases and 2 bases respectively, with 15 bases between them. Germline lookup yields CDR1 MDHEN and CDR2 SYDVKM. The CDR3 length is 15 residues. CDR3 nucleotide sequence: TGTGCCAGCAGTTCCCCCGGCCAAGCCGCCTACGAGCAGTACTTC. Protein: CASSSPGQAAYEQYF.

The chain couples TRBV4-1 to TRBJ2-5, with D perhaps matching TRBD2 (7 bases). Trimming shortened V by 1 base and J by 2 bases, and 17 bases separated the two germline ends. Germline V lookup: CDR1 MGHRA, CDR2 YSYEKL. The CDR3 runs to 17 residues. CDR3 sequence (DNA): TGCGCCAGCAGCCAAGTATGGGGGGGCGAGGGGCAAGAGACCCAGTACTTC. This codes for CASSQVWGGEGQETQYF.

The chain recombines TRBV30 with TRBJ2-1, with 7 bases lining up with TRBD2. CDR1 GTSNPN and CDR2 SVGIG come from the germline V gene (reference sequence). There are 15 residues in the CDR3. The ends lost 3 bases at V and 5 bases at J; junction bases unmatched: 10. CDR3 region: CAWRPGTIYNNEQFF. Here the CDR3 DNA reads TGTGCCTGGAGGCCCGGGACTATCTACAACAATGAGCAGTTCTTC. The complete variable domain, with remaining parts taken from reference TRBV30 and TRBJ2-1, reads SQTIHQWPATLVQPVGSPLSLECTVEGTSNPNLYWYRQAAGRGLQLLFYSVGIGQISSEVPQNLSASRPQDRQFILSSKKLLLSDSGFYLCAWRPGTIYNNEQFFGPGTRLTVL.

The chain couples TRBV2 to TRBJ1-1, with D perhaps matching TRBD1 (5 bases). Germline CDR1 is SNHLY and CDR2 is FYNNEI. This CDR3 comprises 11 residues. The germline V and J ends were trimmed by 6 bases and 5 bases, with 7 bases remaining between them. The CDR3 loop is CASSRDTEAFF. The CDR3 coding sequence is TGTGCCAGCAGCAGGGATACTGAAGCTTTCTTT.

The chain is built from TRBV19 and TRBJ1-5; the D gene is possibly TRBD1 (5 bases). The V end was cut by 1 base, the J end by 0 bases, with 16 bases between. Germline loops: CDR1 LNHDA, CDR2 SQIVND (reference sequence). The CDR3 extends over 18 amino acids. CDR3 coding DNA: TGTGCCAGTAGTATAGGGTCCGCCGGGGGTTATAGCAATCAGCCCCAGCATTTT. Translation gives CASSIGSAGGYSNQPQHF.

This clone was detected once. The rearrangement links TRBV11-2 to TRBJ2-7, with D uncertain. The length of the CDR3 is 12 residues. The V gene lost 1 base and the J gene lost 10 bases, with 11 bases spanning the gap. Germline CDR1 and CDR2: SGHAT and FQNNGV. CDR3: CASSLGELRQYF. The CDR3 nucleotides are TGTGCCAGCAGCTTAGGGGAACTTCGTCAGTACTTC.

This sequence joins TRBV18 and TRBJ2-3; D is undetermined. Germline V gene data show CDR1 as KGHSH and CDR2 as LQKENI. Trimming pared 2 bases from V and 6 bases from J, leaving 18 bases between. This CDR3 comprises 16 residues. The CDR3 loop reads CASSPTLGVELDTQYF. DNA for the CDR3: TGTGCCAGCTCACCAACTTTGGGCGTGGAGTTGGATACGCAGTATTTT.

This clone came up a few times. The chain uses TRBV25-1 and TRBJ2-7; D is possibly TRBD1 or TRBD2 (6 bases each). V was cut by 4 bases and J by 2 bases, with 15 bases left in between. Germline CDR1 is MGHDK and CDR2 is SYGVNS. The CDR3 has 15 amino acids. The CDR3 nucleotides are TGTGCCAGCAGTGGATCAGGGGAGGTTACCTACGAGCAGTACTTC. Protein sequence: CASSGSGEVTYEQYF.

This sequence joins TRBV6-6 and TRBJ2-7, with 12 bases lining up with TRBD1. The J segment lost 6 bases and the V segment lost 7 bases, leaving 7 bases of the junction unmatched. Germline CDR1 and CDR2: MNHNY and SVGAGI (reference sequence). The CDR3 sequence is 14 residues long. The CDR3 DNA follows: TGTGCCAGCACTAGGGACAGGGGGCGGGTCGAGCAGTACTTC. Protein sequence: CASTRDRGRVEQYF.